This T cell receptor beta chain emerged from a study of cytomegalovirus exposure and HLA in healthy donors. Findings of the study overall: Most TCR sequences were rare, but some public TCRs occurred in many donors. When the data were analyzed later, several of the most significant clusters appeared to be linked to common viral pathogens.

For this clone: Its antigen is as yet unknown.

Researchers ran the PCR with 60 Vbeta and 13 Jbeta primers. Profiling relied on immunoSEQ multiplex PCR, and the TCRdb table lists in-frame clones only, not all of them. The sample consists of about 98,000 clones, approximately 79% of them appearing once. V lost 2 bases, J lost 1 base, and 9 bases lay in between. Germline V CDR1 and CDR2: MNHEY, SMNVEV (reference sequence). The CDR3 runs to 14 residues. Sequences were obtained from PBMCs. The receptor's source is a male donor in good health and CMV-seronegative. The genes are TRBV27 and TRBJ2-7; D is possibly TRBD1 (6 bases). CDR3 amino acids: CASSLRGKSYEQYF. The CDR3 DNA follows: TGTGCCAGCAGTTTAAGGGGGAAATCCTACGAGCAGTACTTC.